Following are 9 T cell receptor beta chains from one sample sequenced in a study of blood T cell repertoires in COVID-19. Method: immunoSEQ multiplex PCR; TCRdb's copy keeps in-frame clones and lacks some. The table has about 200,000 clones, around nine tenths seen once. Sequenced material: peripheral blood. The receptors were sampled from a man in his sixties with acute or convalescent COVID-19.

The gene calls are TRBV30 and TRBJ2-7; a possible D gene is TRBD1 (5 bases). The germline CDR1 and CDR2 sequences are GTSNPN and SVGIG (reference sequence). The CDR3 sequence is 12 residues long. V shed 4 bases and J shed 0 bases, with 7 bases lying between them. In DNA form, the CDR3 reads TGTGCCTGGACCCAGGGCTCCTACGAGCAGTACTTC. This encodes CAWTQGSYEQYF.

CDR3 sequence reads: CASSSAWRGGTDTQYF. Here the CDR3 DNA reads TGTGCCAGCAGTTCCGCTTGGAGGGGAGGTACAGATACGCAGTATTTT. The J gene is TRBJ2-3, the V gene TRBV27; D is perhaps TRBD2 (6 bases). CDR3 length: 16 amino acids. The germline gives CDR1 MNHEY, CDR2 SMNVEV (reference sequence). Trimming shortened V by 4 bases and J by 3 bases, and 17 bases separated the two germline ends.

The chain couples TRBV6-4 to TRBJ2-1; TRBD2 matches 14 bases. CDR1 MRHNA and CDR2 SNTAGT come from the germline V gene. V gave up 3 bases and J gave up 0 bases; unmatched junction bases: 10. The CDR3 spans 20 residues. The CDR3 is CASSDSRTSGGPSSYNEQFF. In nucleotides, the CDR3 is TGTGCCAGCAGTGATTCCAGGACTAGCGGGGGGCCGAGCTCCTACAATGAGCAGTTCTTC.

The chain couples TRBV6-2 or TRBV6-3 to TRBJ1-5; D perhaps matches TRBD1 (6 bases). The CDR3 loop spans 17 amino acids. Deletions cut 0 bases from V and 0 bases from J, with 12 bases between. The germline V gene has CDR1 MNHEY and CDR2 SVGEGT. The CDR3 is CASSYSVRGASNQPQHF. DNA for the CDR3: TGTGCCAGCAGTTACTCGGTACGGGGGGCTAGCAATCAGCCCCAGCATTTT.

The rearrangement links TRBV6-5 to TRBJ1-2; a weak D match, TRBD1 (5 bases). This CDR3 has 16 amino acids. The V gene's germline CDR1 is MNHEY and CDR2 SVGAGI. V lost 0 bases, J lost 4 bases, and 15 bases lay in between. In nucleotides, the CDR3 is TGTGCCAGCAGTTACTCAGGGGATACCGGGGGCTATGGCTACACCTTC. This encodes CASSYSGDTGGYGYTF.

The chain links TRBV29-1 to TRBJ2-6; 8 bases fit TRBD1. The V and J ends lost 0 bases and 0 bases, in that order; junction bases with no gene match: 4. From germline, CDR1 is SQVTM and CDR2 ANQGSEA. This CDR3 has 17 amino acids. CDR3 amino acids: CSVEDRGPPSGANVLTF. The CDR3 DNA reads as TGCAGCGTTGAAGACAGGGGGCCACCCTCTGGGGCCAACGTCCTGACTTTC.

This rearrangement joins TRBV5-1 to TRBJ2-5; TRBD2 aligns across 8 bases. Per the germline V gene, CDR1 is SGHRS and CDR2 is YFSETQ. The CDR3 covers 16 residues. Germline trimming cut 2 bases from V and 2 bases from J; bases unmatched to any gene: 8. The CDR3 sequence is CASSFDPAGGQETQYF. CDR3 coding DNA: TGCGCCAGCAGCTTTGACCCGGCGGGGGGTCAAGAGACCCAGTACTTC.

The chain combines TRBV4-1 with TRBJ1-4; 7 bases map to TRBD1. Losses at the gene ends were 3 bases for V and 4 bases for J; bases not matched to a gene: 8. The germline V gene has CDR1 MGHRA and CDR2 YSYEKL. The CDR3 spans 16 residues. The CDR3 loop reads CASSQRLGQSNEKLFF. The CDR3 nucleotides are TGCGCCAGCAGCCAGAGGCTGGGACAGAGTAATGAAAAACTGTTTTTT.

V and J are TRBV7-9 and TRBJ1-5; tentative D call: TRBD1 (6 bases). Germline V lookup: CDR1 SEHNR, CDR2 FQNEAQ (reference sequence). The V end was cut by 0 bases, the J end by 5 bases, with 17 bases between. The CDR3 consists of 17 residues. DNA of the CDR3: TGTGCCAGCAGCTTAGCAGGGGTCCGGGACACCTATCAGCCCCAGCATTTT. Encoded protein: CASSLAGVRDTYQPQHF.